The sequence of this TCR beta chain was determined in a study of OX40 agonist ivuxolimab in advanced cancers. TCRdb's table, derived via immunoSEQ multiplex PCR, lists solely in-frame clones and lacks some. The sample contains about 76,000 clones, around 85% of which appear only once. The CDR3 extends over 17 amino acids. The germline CDR1 and CDR2 sequences are SGDLS and YYNGEE. V was shortened by 1 base and J by 7 bases, with 18 bases between the two germline ends. The chain joins TRBV9 to TRBJ1-6; the D gene is possibly TRBD1 (5 bases). The specimen comprised CD4+ or CD8+ T cells sorted from blood, sampled in a trial of the OX40 agonist ivuxolimab. This TCR came from an adult with an advanced solid tumor such as melanoma, head and neck, liver or kidney cancer. The CDR3: CASSVTLGEGGNSPLHF. CDR3 nucleotide sequence: TGTGCCAGCAGCGTAACTCTAGGGGAGGGAGGGAATTCACCCCTCCACTTT.